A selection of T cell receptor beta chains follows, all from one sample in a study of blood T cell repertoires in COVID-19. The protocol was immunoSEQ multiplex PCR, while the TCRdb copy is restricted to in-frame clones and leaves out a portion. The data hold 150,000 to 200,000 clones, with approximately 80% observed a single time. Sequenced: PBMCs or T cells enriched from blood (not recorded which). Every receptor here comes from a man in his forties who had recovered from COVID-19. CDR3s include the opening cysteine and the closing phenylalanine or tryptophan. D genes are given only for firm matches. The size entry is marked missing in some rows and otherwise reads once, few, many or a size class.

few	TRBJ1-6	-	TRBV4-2	TGTGCCAGCAGCCAAGATAGGGGTTCACCCCTCCACTTT	CASSQDRGSPLHF
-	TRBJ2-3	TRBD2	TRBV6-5	TGTGCCAGCAGTAGACTAGCTAGCACAGATACGCAGTATTTT	CASSRLASTDTQYF
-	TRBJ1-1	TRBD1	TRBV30	TGTGCCCGGGACAGGGGGAACACTGAAGCTTTCTTT	CARDRGNTEAFF
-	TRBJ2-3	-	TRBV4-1	TGCGCCAGCAGCCCTAGCGAGGGGCGGTATACGCAGTATTTT	CASSPSEGRYTQYF
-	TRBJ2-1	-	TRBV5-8	TGTGCCAGCAGCTTGTACGGCGGGGTGAAATACAATGAGCAGTTCTTC	CASSLYGGVKYNEQFF
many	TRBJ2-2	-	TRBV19	TGTGCCAGTAGTATAGTTTCAGGGGCGCTCACCGGGGAGCTGTTTTTT	CASSIVSGALTGELFF
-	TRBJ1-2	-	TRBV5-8	TGTGCCAGCAGCTCAGGGGACTATGGCTACACCTTC	CASSSGDYGYTF
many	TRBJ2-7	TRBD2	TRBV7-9	TGTGCCAGCAGCTCAAGCGGGGGGGAGGCCGAGCAGTACTTC	CASSSSGGEAEQYF
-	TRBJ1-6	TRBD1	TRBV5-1	TGCGCCAGCCGAAGCCGGGACAGGGGCAATTCACCCCTCCACTTT	CASRSRDRGNSPLHF
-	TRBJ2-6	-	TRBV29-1	TGCAGCGTGTACAGGGTCGCTGGGGCCAACGTCCTGACTTTC	CSVYRVAGANVLTF
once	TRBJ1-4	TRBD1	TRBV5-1	TGCGCCAGCAGCTTGTCAGGGGGTAATGAAAAACTGTTTTTT	CASSLSGGNEKLFF
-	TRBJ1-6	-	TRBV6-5	TGTGCCAGCAGGGCCCCGGGGGGTGATTCACCCCTCCACTTT	CASRAPGGDSPLHF
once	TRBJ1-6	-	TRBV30	TGTGCCTGGGGGTTGTCGGGAGGGTCACCCCTCCACTTT	CAWGLSGGSPLHF
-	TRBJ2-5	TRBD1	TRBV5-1	TGCGCCAGCAGTGCCGGGACAGCGTCAGGGACCCAGTACTTC	CASSAGTASGTQYF
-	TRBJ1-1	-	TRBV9	TGTGCCAGCAGCATCCAGGGGAGCAACACTGAAGCTTTCTTT	CASSIQGSNTEAFF
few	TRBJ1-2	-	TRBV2	TGTGCTAGCTCGGGGGGTGCGGACTATGGCTACACCTTC	CASSGGADYGYTF
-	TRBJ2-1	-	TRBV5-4	TGTGCCAGCAGCTTTGGGGGGGCGCCCTACAATGAGCAGTTCTTC	CASSFGGAPYNEQFF
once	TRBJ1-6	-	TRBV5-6	TGTGCCAGCAGCTGGGTAAAGGGAAGGGGGTATTCACCCCTCCACTTT	CASSWVKGRGYSPLHF
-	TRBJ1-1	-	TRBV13	TGTGCCAGCAGCACCGTTTGGGGGGGCCGCACTGAAGCTTTCTTT	CASSTVWGGRTEAFF
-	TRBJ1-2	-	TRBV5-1	TGCGCCAGCAGCGCGCAATATGGGGGCAGGGAGGGCTACACCTTC	CASSAQYGGREGYTF
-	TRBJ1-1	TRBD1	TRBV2	TGTGCCAGCAGTGCGGACAGGGGGAGGAGTGAAGCTTTCTTT	CASSADRGRSEAFF
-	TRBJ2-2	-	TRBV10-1	TGCGCCAGCAGTCCACGGACCGGGGAGCTGTTTTTT	CASSPRTGELFF
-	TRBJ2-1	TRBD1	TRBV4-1	TGCGCCAGCAGCCAAGTGGACAGGGGCAATGAGCAGTTCTTC	CASSQVDRGNEQFF
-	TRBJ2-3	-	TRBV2	TGTGCCAGCACCACTGACTCCCGGACGCAGTATTTT	CASTTDSRTQYF
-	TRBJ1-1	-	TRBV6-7	TGTGCCAGCCCCGGTACAGGGAGCATGGGTACTGAAGCTTTCTTT	CASPGTGSMGTEAFF
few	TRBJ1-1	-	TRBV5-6	TGTGCCAGCAGCCCAAAACTCCCGACAGGTTTCCACGAAGCTTTCTTT	CASSPKLPTGFHEAFF
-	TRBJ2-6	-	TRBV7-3	TGTGCCAGCAGCAGTGAGGCTGGGGCCAACGTCCTGACTTTC	CASSSEAGANVLTF
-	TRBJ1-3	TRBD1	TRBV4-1	TGCGCCGTCCAAGGGACAGGGGCTGGAAACACCATATATTTT	CAVQGTGAGNTIYF
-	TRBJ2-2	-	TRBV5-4	TGTGCCAGCAGCTTGGGGGGGCCATCTGACACCGGGGAGCTGTTTTTT	CASSLGGPSDTGELFF
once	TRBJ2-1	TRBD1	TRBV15	TGTGCCACCAGCCCGGACAGGGCAGGCAATGAGCAGTTCTTC	CATSPDRAGNEQFF
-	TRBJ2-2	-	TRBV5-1	TGCGCCAGCAGAACAGGGAGGAACACCGGGGAGCTGTTTTTT	CASRTGRNTGELFF
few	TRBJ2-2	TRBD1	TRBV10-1	TGCGCCAGCAGTGATCCCCGGACAGGGTACGGCACCGGGGAGCTGTTTTTT	CASSDPRTGYGTGELFF
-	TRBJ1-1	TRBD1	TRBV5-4	TGTGCCAGCAGCACGGGAGGGGGCCCGAACACTGAAGCTTTCTTT	CASSTGGGPNTEAFF
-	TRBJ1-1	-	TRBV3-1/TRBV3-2	TGTGCCAGCAGCCACGCTCATCAGGGAGGACGCATGAACACTGAAGCTTTCTTT	CASSHAHQGGRMNTEAFF
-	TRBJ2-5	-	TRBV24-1	TGTGCCACCGGCAGGGTCGGCGAGACCCAGTACTTC	CATGRVGETQYF
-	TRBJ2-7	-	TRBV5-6	TGTGCCAGCAGCCCGGACAGACCTCCGAGCGAGCAGTACTTC	CASSPDRPPSEQYF
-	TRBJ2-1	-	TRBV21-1	TGTGCCAGCAGCAAAAAAAGCCTCTGGGCGAATGAGCAGTTCTTC	CASSKKSLWANEQFF
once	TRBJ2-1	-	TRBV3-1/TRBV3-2	TGTGCCAGCAGCCAGCATGGGGGCGGCAATGAGCAGTTCTTC	CASSQHGGGNEQFF
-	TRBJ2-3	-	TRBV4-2	TGTGCCAGCAGCCAAGGGCCGCGGGACTCAGATACGCAGTATTTT	CASSQGPRDSDTQYF
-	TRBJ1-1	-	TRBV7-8	TGTGCCAGCAGCTTCCCTGGAGGGGCGAGCGCTTTCTTT	CASSFPGGASAFF
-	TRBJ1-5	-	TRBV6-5	TGTGCCAGCAGGGGGGGGGCAGGCAATCAGCCCCAGCATTTT	CASRGGAGNQPQHF
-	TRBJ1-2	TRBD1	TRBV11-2	TGTGCCAGCAGCGGGGACAGTTTTGGAGGCTACACCTTC	CASSGDSFGGYTF